The 28 T cell receptor beta chains listed next were all sequenced from one sample in a study of CD8+ T cells in alopecia areata. Extracted RNA was reverse transcribed, and the resulting cDNA served as sequencing template. The protocol was immunoSEQ multiplex PCR, while the TCRdb copy is restricted to in-frame clones and leaves out a portion. The sample records some 110,000 clones, under 40% being singletons. The source material was CD4+ T cells sorted from blood. These receptors were obtained from a human donor with alopecia areata.

This clone appeared many times. V gene TRBV7-9 combines with J gene TRBJ2-1; 13 positions match TRBD2. The CDR3 sequence is 17 residues long. J gave up 0 bases and V 4 bases, and 3 bases lay outside the gene matches. Per the germline V gene, CDR1 is SEHNR and CDR2 is FQNEAQ (reference sequence). CDR3 sequence: CASSWTSGGSSYNEQFF. For the CDR3, the DNA is TGTGCCAGCAGCTGGACTAGCGGGGGCAGCTCCTACAATGAGCAGTTCTTC.

The chain carries TRBV7-8 and TRBJ2-5, with D unresolved. Deletions cut 6 bases from V and 0 bases from J, with 11 bases between. The CDR3 contains 14 residues. CDR1 is SGHVS, CDR2 FQNEAQ, per germline. The CDR3 DNA sequence: TGTGCCAGCAGAGCCGGGTCCCACCAAGAGACCCAGTACTTC. It encodes CASRAGSHQETQYF.

J is TRBJ2-5 and V is TRBV5-1, with 9 positions matching TRBD2. Germline lookup yields CDR1 SGHRS and CDR2 YFSETQ. V shed 0 bases, J shed 3 bases, and the junction held 6 bases outside the gene matches. The CDR3 runs 16 residues. The CDR3, as DNA: TGCGCCAGCAGCTTGGGCGGGACTAGCCGGAAAGAGACCCAGTACTTC. Translating it yields CASSLGGTSRKETQYF. The full variable domain, with the rest looked up from reference TRBV5-1 and TRBJ2-5, is KAGVTQTPRYLIKTRGQQVTLSCSPISGHRSVSWYQQTPGQGLQFLFEYFSETQRNKGNFPGRFSGRQFSNSRSEMNVSTLELGDSALYLCASSLGGTSRKETQYFGPGTRLLVL.

V and J are TRBV4-2 and TRBJ2-1; 8 bases fit TRBD2. This CDR3 is built from 17 residues. V gave up 1 base and J gave up 1 base; unmatched junction bases: 6. Germline lookup yields CDR1 LGHNA and CDR2 YNFKEQ. The DNA for the CDR3 is TGTGCCAGCAGCCAAGTAGGGGCGGGAGGATCCTACAATGAGCAGTTCTTC. Translated, it gives CASSQVGAGGSYNEQFF.

This clone has a handful of counts. J is TRBJ2-1 and V is TRBV9, with 13 bases lining up with TRBD2. Unmatched junction bases numbered 10, after V lost 3 bases and J lost 7 bases. The length of the CDR3 is 17 residues. Germline values: CDR1 SGDLS, CDR2 YYNGEE. Here the CDR3 DNA reads TGTGCCAGCAGCGGGTCGGTCGGGACTAGCGGGGCGAATGAGCAGTTCTTC. Translating gives CASSGSVGTSGANEQFF.

This clone was seen only a few times. The chain recombines TRBV7-2 with TRBJ2-3; TRBD2 aligns across 7 bases. This CDR3 region has 15 residues. CDR1 is SGHTA and CDR2 is FQGNSA in the germline V gene. Unmatched junction bases numbered 7, after V lost 2 bases and J lost 5 bases. The CDR3 bases are TGTGCCAGCAGCTTAAACGCCGGGGGGAGAGATACGCAGTATTTT. It is translated as CASSLNAGGRDTQYF.

This clone was seen a handful of times. The chain uses TRBV5-1 and TRBJ2-5; 9 bases are shared with TRBD1. CDR1 and CDR2 from the germline V gene are SGHRS and YFSETQ. CDR3 length: 19 residues. V shed 3 bases and J 5 bases; nucleotides not matched to a gene: 20. For the CDR3, the DNA is TGCGCCAGCAGCTCCGCCGGCGGGGACAGGGCGATCAAAATGGAGACCCAGTACTTC. Its translation: CASSSAGGDRAIKMETQYF.

J is TRBJ2-7 and V is TRBV30; D uncertain. V was cut by 3 bases and J by 5 bases, with 8 bases left in between. This CDR3 is 11 amino acids long. Germline-derived CDR1 and CDR2 are GTSNPN and SVGIG (reference sequence). The CDR3 sequence: CAWRFWDEQYF. The CDR3 DNA sequence: TGTGCCTGGAGATTCTGGGACGAGCAGTACTTC.

This chain uses TRBV30 with TRBJ2-1; D is uncertain. The germline V gene encodes CDR1 GTSNPN and CDR2 SVGIG (reference sequence). Trimming removed 0 bases from V and 8 bases from J, with 8 bases in between. The CDR3 totals 12 residues. The CDR3 spells CAWSVVGYEQFF. CDR3 sequence (DNA): TGTGCCTGGAGTGTGGTTGGATATGAGCAGTTCTTC.

This clone was counted between two and nine times. The V and J genes are TRBV28 and TRBJ1-1; tentative D call: TRBD1 (6 bases). The germline V gene has CDR1 MDHEN and CDR2 SYDVKM. The CDR3 spans 14 residues. Trimming cost V 7 bases and J 10 bases, with 22 bases left between them. The CDR3 nucleotides are TGTGCCAGCACCTTGGGGGGGGCTCGGGGTGTAGCTTTCTTT. Translated, it gives CASTLGGARGVAFF.

V usage is TRBV29-1 and J usage is TRBJ1-3; no definite D call. V was shortened by 4 bases and J by 0 bases, with 7 bases between the two germline ends. Germline CDR1 and CDR2: SQVTM and ANQGSEA. The CDR3 spans 13 residues. CDR3 sequence (DNA): TGCAGCGTTGCAATCCCCTCTGGAAACACCATATATTTT. It yields the protein CSVAIPSGNTIYF.

This chain connects TRBV29-1 to TRBJ2-3, with D hard to call. Trimming removed 8 bases from V and 4 bases from J, with 10 bases in between. The germline CDR1 and CDR2 sequences are SQVTM and ANQGSEA. This CDR3 is built from 11 residues. Here the CDR3 DNA reads TGCAGCCCGTTTGAGTCAGATACGCAGTATTTT. Protein product: CSPFESDTQYF.

This clone has a single count. The chain is built from TRBV5-6 and TRBJ2-1; 7 nucleotides agree with TRBD2. The J segment lost 3 bases and the V segment lost 6 bases, leaving 12 bases of the junction unmatched. Germline CDR1 reads SGHDT; CDR2 reads YYEEEE. The CDR3 runs to 16 residues. Written as DNA, the CDR3 is TGTGCCAGCATCAAGAGTGCGGGGGTATTCTACAATGAGCAGTTCTTC. Its protein product is CASIKSAGVFYNEQFF.

J is TRBJ2-2 and V is TRBV4-1; D possibly uses TRBD1 or TRBD2 (5 bases each). Germline V gene sequence: CDR1 MGHRA, CDR2 YSYEKL. The CDR3 loop spans 17 amino acids. Trimming left V 6 bases short and J 6 bases short, with 23 bases between. In DNA, the CDR3 is TGCGCCAGCAGACCAGGCGCAGGGACCAACATAGCCGGGGAGCTGTTTTTT. It specifies CASRPGAGTNIAGELFF.

In nucleotides, the CDR3 is TGTGCCTGGAGTTCGGGGGGTGGGGAGTACTTC. Protein: CAWSSGGGEYF. The rearrangement joins TRBV30 to TRBJ2-5; TRBD2 matches 7 bases. This CDR3 contains 11 residues. Germline V lookup: CDR1 GTSNPN, CDR2 SVGIG (reference sequence). V dropped 2 bases and J dropped 12; count of bases not matched to a gene: 6.

This chain connects TRBV4-1 to TRBJ2-3, with D perhaps being TRBD1 or TRBD2 (5 bases each). V lost 4 bases, J lost 0 bases, and 11 bases lay in between. The CDR3 has 15 amino acids. Germline-derived CDR1 and CDR2 are MGHRA and YSYEKL. CDR3 DNA sequence: TGCGCCAGCAGCCCGGGGACGGTTAGCACAGATACGCAGTATTTT. Its translation is CASSPGTVSTDTQYF.

This clone showed up just once. The J gene is TRBJ1-2, the V gene TRBV29-1; D ambiguous. V lost 8 bases to trimming and J lost 3 bases, with 13 bases between them. Germline V gene lookup returns CDR1 SQVTM and CDR2 ANQGSEA. The CDR3 runs 12 residues. DNA for the CDR3: TGCAGCCCCTTCAGGACGGACTATGGCTACACCTTC. Its translation: CSPFRTDYGYTF.

This chain connects TRBV6-5 to TRBJ2-5, with TRBD1 as a possible D gene (5 bases). Trimming cost V 0 bases and J 8 bases, with 19 bases left between them. The CDR3 has 16 amino acids. CDR1 is MNHEY and CDR2 is SVGAGI in the germline V gene. CDR3 amino acids: CASSYSNRGRAGTQYF. As DNA, the CDR3 is TGTGCCAGCAGTTACTCGAATAGGGGTCGCGCAGGAACCCAGTACTTC.

The chain recombines TRBV7-9 with TRBJ2-2; TRBD2 agrees at 7 bases. The CDR3 runs 14 residues. CDR1 and CDR2 (germline): SEHNR, FQNEAQ (reference sequence). V dropped 5 bases and J dropped 7; count of bases not matched to a gene: 7. This CDR3 is CASSKTSQSGELFF. The CDR3 bases are TGTGCCAGCAGCAAGACTAGCCAGAGCGGGGAGCTGTTTTTT.

The V gene is TRBV7-9, the J gene TRBJ1-6; D remains ambiguous. Trimming pared 10 bases from V and 2 bases from J, leaving 12 bases between. Germline CDR1 and CDR2: SEHNR and FQNEAQ (reference sequence). CDR3 length equals 14 residues. The CDR3 sequence is CATGWAAYNSPLHF. In DNA, the CDR3 is TGTGCCACCGGGTGGGCGGCCTATAATTCACCCCTCCACTTT.

The rearrangement links TRBV5-1 to TRBJ2-7; 8 bases are shared with TRBD1. The length of the CDR3 is 14 residues. J was trimmed by 6 bases and V by 0 bases; bases with no gene match: 5. The V gene's germline CDR1 is SGHRS and CDR2 YFSETQ. The CDR3 DNA sequence: TGCGCCAGCAGCTTGGGGACAGGGAAGACCGAGCAGTACTTC. The encoded protein is CASSLGTGKTEQYF.

The V call is TRBV4-1, the J call TRBJ1-5; D not resolved. V was shortened by 0 bases and J by 4 bases, with 13 bases between the two germline ends. This CDR3 comprises 16 residues. Germline assignment: CDR1 MGHRA and CDR2 YSYEKL. The CDR3 bases are TGCGCCAGCAGCCAAGATGGGTACCTAGGGAATCAGCCCCAGCATTTT. Translation gives CASSQDGYLGNQPQHF.

In its sample, this clone was seen a few times. The same CDR3 can be traced to other DNA sequences in this sample. The chain employs TRBV29-1 and TRBJ1-5; TRBD1 matches at 7 bases. V lost 4 bases to trimming and J lost 4 bases; unmatched junction nucleotides: 4. Germline CDR1 SQVTM, CDR2 ANQGSEA. The CDR3 covers 13 residues. In DNA, the CDR3 is TGCAGCGTTGGACAGGGTACGAATCAGCCCCAGCATTTT. The encoded protein is CSVGQGTNQPQHF.

This clone was detected only a few times. This sequence joins TRBV7-9 and TRBJ2-1; possibly TRBD1 for D (6 bases). The CDR3 covers 14 residues. The germline V and J ends were trimmed by 5 bases and 7 bases, with 15 bases remaining between them. Germline CDR1 and CDR2: SEHNR and FQNEAQ (reference sequence). The CDR3 bases are TGTGCCAGCAGCCCCAAAGGGGACATTAATGAGCAGTTCTTC. It specifies CASSPKGDINEQFF.

This clone was detected only a few times. J is TRBJ2-5 and V is TRBV19; D might be TRBD2 (5 bases). Per the germline V gene, CDR1 is LNHDA and CDR2 is SQIVND (reference sequence). The CDR3 length is 12 residues. V dropped 7 bases and J dropped 7 bases, with 13 bases sitting between them. CDR3 protein: CASTAPRGTQYF. Here the CDR3 DNA reads TGTGCCAGTACGGCCCCACGGGGGACCCAGTACTTC.

This clone was counted between two and nine times. The rearrangement joins TRBV10-3 to TRBJ2-6; D call uncertain. Germline CDR1 reads ENHRY; CDR2 reads SYGVKD. V was clipped by 6 bases and J by 0 bases, with 15 bases between them. The CDR3 is 17 residues long. The CDR3 region has the DNA TGTGCCATCAGCAAGGACCATTCGGGCTCTGGGGCCAACGTCCTGACTTTC. It specifies CAISKDHSGSGANVLTF.

V gene TRBV6-5 combines with J gene TRBJ1-1; weak D call: TRBD1 (5 bases). V was shortened by 7 bases and J by 6 bases, with 18 bases between the two germline ends. This CDR3 contains 14 residues. Germline CDR1 MNHEY, CDR2 SVGAGI. The CDR3 sequence: CASNLQGTGAEAFF. CDR3 nucleotides: TGTGCCAGCAATCTCCAGGGAACTGGCGCTGAAGCTTTCTTT.

This clone was recorded a few times. This chain links TRBV28 with TRBJ2-3, with 7 positions matching TRBD2. In germline, CDR1 is MDHEN, CDR2 SYDVKM. V dropped 7 bases and J dropped 2; count of bases not matched to a gene: 6. CDR3 length equals 14 residues. CDR3 DNA: TGTGCCAGCACCGCAGCGGGGTTCACAGATACGCAGTATTTT. Translation: CASTAAGFTDTQYF.